What follows are 26 T cell receptor beta chains derived from one specimen sequenced in a study of blood T cell repertoires in COVID-19. Libraries were prepared by immunoSEQ multiplex PCR; TCRdb keeps only in-frame clonotypes and omits some of them. The table shows around 300,000 clones, with roughly 86% occurring only once. The sequencing sample was made of peripheral blood. Receptors were obtained from a young man with active or convalescent COVID-19.

The rearrangement uses TRBV15 and TRBJ1-4; 10 bases match TRBD1. With V trimmed by 2 bases and J by 7 bases, 4 bases remained unmatched. In germline, CDR1 is LNHNV, CDR2 YYDKDF (reference sequence). The CDR3 extends over 15 amino acids. CDR3 bases: TGTGCCACCAGCAGACGGGACAGGGGTGGTGAAAAACTGTTTTTT. It encodes CATSRRDRGGEKLFF.

J is TRBJ1-3 and V is TRBV19; D is unresolved. From germline, CDR1 is LNHDA and CDR2 SQIVND (reference sequence). This CDR3 has 15 residues. Trimming removed 2 bases at V and 0 bases at J, with 8 bases between. CDR3 sequence: CASSIWSASGNTIYF. The DNA for the CDR3 is TGTGCCAGTAGTATATGGAGCGCCTCTGGAAACACCATATATTTT.

CDR3 loop: CASQDIQGYGYTF. In DNA, the CDR3 is TGCGCCAGCCAGGACATTCAGGGCTATGGCTACACCTTC. V and J are TRBV5-1 and TRBJ1-2; D might be TRBD1 (5 bases). Looked up from germline, CDR1 is SGHRS and CDR2 is YFSETQ. This CDR3 has 13 residues. Trimming removed 7 bases at V and 4 bases at J, with 14 bases between. Full variable domain (remainder filled in from reference TRBV5-1 and TRBJ1-2): KAGVTQTPRYLIKTRGQQVTLSCSPISGHRSVSWYQQTPGQGLQFLFEYFSETQRNKGNFPGRFSGRQFSNSRSEMNVSTLELGDSALYLCASQDIQGYGYTFGSGTRLTVV.

This clone showed up just a few times. The chain joins TRBV14 to TRBJ2-1, with unresolved D. The germline V gene encodes CDR1 SGHDN and CDR2 FVKESK. Deletions cut 7 bases from V and 2 bases from J, with 15 bases between. The CDR3 covers 15 residues. The CDR3 coding sequence is TGTGCCAGCATAGAAAAACGGGTCACCTACAATGAGCAGTTCTTC. This sequence encodes CASIEKRVTYNEQFF.

This clone has a single count. The same CDR3 arises from other DNA sequences in this sample as well. The chain carries TRBV9 and TRBJ1-1; D not resolved. The CDR3 covers 14 residues. CDR1 and CDR2 from the germline V gene are SGDLS and YYNGEE. Trimming took 0 bases from V and 2 from J, leaving 8 bases between them. CDR3 amino acids: CASSVVPGNTEAFF. The CDR3 bases are TGTGCCAGCAGCGTAGTCCCAGGAAACACTGAAGCTTTCTTT.

The V and J genes are TRBV6-2 or TRBV6-3 and TRBJ1-5; no reliable D call. Germline V gene lookup returns CDR1 MNHEY and CDR2 SVGEGT. Trimming stripped 2 bases from V and 9 bases from J, with 8 bases between. This CDR3 comprises 12 residues. CDR3 sequence reads: CASSYGRGPQHF. The CDR3 bases are TGTGCCAGCAGTTACGGGCGGGGGCCCCAGCATTTT.

This clone was picked up one time. CDR3 protein: CASSQETTGTYEQYF. The CDR3 bases are TGTGCCAGCAGCCAAGAAACGACAGGGACCTACGAGCAGTACTTC. This rearrangement joins TRBV3-1 (or the pseudogene TRBV3-2) to TRBJ2-7; 7 bases fit TRBD1. The J segment lost 2 bases and the V segment lost 0 bases, leaving 4 bases of the junction unmatched. Germline V gives CDR1 LGHDT, CDR2 YNNKEL (reference sequence). CDR3 size: 15 residues.

The chain's CDR3 is CASSQGGLAGQETQYF. The CDR3 DNA reads as TGTGCCAGTAGCCAAGGCGGACTAGCGGGGCAAGAGACCCAGTACTTC. The chain is built from TRBV19 and TRBJ2-5, with 12 bases identical to TRBD2. The CDR3 is made up of 16 amino acids. Germline V gene data show CDR1 as LNHDA and CDR2 as SQIVND (reference sequence). V lost 6 bases to trimming and J lost 2 bases; unmatched junction nucleotides: 7.

The chain carries TRBV11-2 and TRBJ1-1; tentatively, D is TRBD1 (6 bases). The CDR3 totals 12 residues. Trimming shortened V by 6 bases and J by 11 bases, and 16 bases separated the two germline ends. The germline V gene encodes CDR1 SGHAT and CDR2 FQNNGV. DNA of the CDR3: TGTGCCAGCAGTTATACGGGGGGGCGTGCTTTCTTT. Translation gives CASSYTGGRAFF.

This clone has a single count. J is TRBJ2-1 and V is TRBV11-3, with D possibly TRBD2 on 5 matching bases. The CDR3 is made up of 15 amino acids. Germline V gene sequence: CDR1 SGHNT, CDR2 YENEEA. The V and J ends lost 0 bases and 6 bases respectively, with 12 bases between them. The CDR3 coding sequence is TGTGCCAGCAGCTTAGACGGAGGTAGGCGCAATGAGCAGTTCTTC. Protein: CASSLDGGRRNEQFF.

V usage is TRBV6-4 and J usage is TRBJ1-1; a weak D match, TRBD1 (5 bases). The CDR3 is made up of 13 amino acids. Germline V gene data show CDR1 as MRHNA and CDR2 as SNTAGT. V gave up 6 bases and J gave up 7 bases, with 15 bases separating them. The CDR3 DNA follows: TGTGCCAGCAGCCGTAAGAGCAGGGATGAAGCTTTCTTT. Translation gives CASSRKSRDEAFF.

V usage is TRBV19 and J usage is TRBJ1-1, with D unresolved. This CDR3 is built from 17 residues. The germline CDR1 and CDR2 sequences are LNHDA and SQIVND (reference sequence). Trimming took off 1 base at V and 1 base at J, with 16 bases between the two ends. The CDR3 DNA sequence: TGTGCCAGTAGTATAGGGGAGGGAGGATACTCGAACACTGAAGCTTTCTTT. Its protein product is CASSIGEGGYSNTEAFF.

Written as DNA, the CDR3 is TGTGCCAGCAGCCCCGGGACAGGGGATAGGGCGCAGTATTTT. This codes for CASSPGTGDRAQYF. The chain recombines TRBV5-6 with TRBJ2-3; 10 bases line up with TRBD1. V was pared by 4 bases and J by 10 bases, with 9 bases of the junction left unmatched. The CDR3 sequence is 14 residues long. Germline CDR1 is SGHDT and CDR2 is YYEEEE.

V and J are TRBV18 and TRBJ1-2; 9 positions match TRBD1. V lost 4 bases and J lost 6; bases outside the gene matches: 6. The CDR3 sequence is 14 residues long. Looked up from germline, CDR1 is KGHSH and CDR2 is LQKENI. CDR3 bases: TGTGCCAGCTCACGGACAGGGGACGGTAATGGCTACACCTTC. It specifies CASSRTGDGNGYTF.

The rearrangement links TRBV7-8 to TRBJ1-3, with no clear D. CDR3 length: 15 residues. V was trimmed by 8 bases and J by 1 base, leaving 15 bases between them. CDR1 is SGHVS and CDR2 is FQNEAQ in the germline V gene. The CDR3 is CASRRRGNSGNTIYF. CDR3 in DNA: TGTGCCAGCCGACGCCGAGGGAATTCTGGAAACACCATATATTTT. Using reference TRBV7-8 and TRBJ1-3 for the parts outside the CDR3, the full variable domain is GAGVSQSPRYKVAKRGQDVALRCDPISGHVSLFWYQQALGQGPEFLTYFQNEAQLDKSGLPSDRFFAERPEGSVSTLKIQRTQQEDSAVYLCASRRRGNSGNTIYFGEGSWLTVV.

This rearrangement joins TRBV29-1 to TRBJ2-2; 10 bases fit TRBD2. The CDR3 runs to 15 residues. Germline-derived CDR1 and CDR2 are SQVTM and ANQGSEA. Trimming took 7 bases from V and 5 from J; bases not matched to a gene: 10. The CDR3 nucleotides are TGCAGCGCCGCCCAAGCGGGGGGGCTTACCGGGGAGCTGTTTTTT. Translation gives CSAAQAGGLTGELFF.

The chain couples TRBV10-3 to TRBJ2-5; 8 bases are shared with TRBD1. CDR3 length: 13 amino acids. Germline assignment: CDR1 ENHRY and CDR2 SYGVKD. V lost 2 bases and J lost 4; bases outside the gene matches: 0. CDR3 sequence reads: CAISETGGETQYF. CDR3 coding DNA: TGTGCCATCAGTGAGACAGGGGGAGAGACCCAGTACTTC.

The J gene is TRBJ1-1, the V gene TRBV12-3 or TRBV12-4; D remains ambiguous. This CDR3 comprises 10 residues. Trimming took off 8 bases at V and 6 bases at J, with 7 bases between the two ends. DNA of the CDR3: TGTGCCAGCTCCGGTCCTGAAGCTTTCTTT. This translates into CASSGPEAFF.

The chain combines TRBV12-3 or TRBV12-4 with TRBJ1-5; possible D gene TRBD1, 5 bases. This CDR3 is 13 amino acids long. V lost 6 bases to trimming and J lost 7 bases, with 13 bases between them. The CDR3 region is CASSPREAQPQHF. The CDR3 bases are TGTGCCAGCAGCCCCAGGGAAGCCCAGCCCCAGCATTTT.

The rearrangement joins TRBV19 to TRBJ1-5, with 8 bases that match TRBD1. The germline CDR1 and CDR2 sequences are LNHDA and SQIVND (reference sequence). This CDR3 is built from 16 residues. Unmatched junction bases numbered 11, after V lost 3 bases and J lost 7 bases. The CDR3 loop reads CASSIGQARGHQPQHF. The CDR3 bases are TGTGCCAGTAGTATCGGGCAGGCCAGGGGGCACCAGCCCCAGCATTTT. The complete variable domain, with remaining parts taken from reference TRBV19 and TRBJ1-5, reads DGGITQSPKYLFRKEGQNVTLSCEQNLNHDAMYWYRQDPGQGLRLIYYSQIVNDFQKGDIAEGYSVSREKKESFPLTVTSAQKNPTAFYLCASSIGQARGHQPQHFGDGTRLSIL.

The J gene is TRBJ1-1, the V gene TRBV9; no clear D. Trimming removed 2 bases from V and 6 bases from J, with 11 bases in between. The CDR3 sequence is 13 residues long. Looked up from germline, CDR1 is SGDLS and CDR2 is YYNGEE. Here the CDR3 reads CASSVRGRAEAFF. The DNA of the CDR3 is TGTGCCAGCAGCGTGCGGGGTCGGGCTGAAGCTTTCTTT.

The rearrangement links TRBV25-1 to TRBJ2-5; D may be TRBD2 (5 bases). This CDR3 is built from 15 residues. Trimming removed 1 base at V and 1 base at J, with 10 bases between. Germline V gives CDR1 MGHDK, CDR2 SYGVNS. The CDR3 region has the DNA TGTGCCAGCAGTGAATCACGGGGAGTCCAAGAGACCCAGTACTTC. Protein: CASSESRGVQETQYF.

This sequence joins TRBV5-1 and TRBJ2-7, with 8 nucleotides matching TRBD1. The CDR3 is made up of 16 amino acids. J lost 6 bases, V lost 3 bases, and 14 bases had no gene match. Germline CDR1 SGHRS, CDR2 YFSETQ. As DNA, the CDR3 is TGCGCCAGCAGCTCAAACGTTAAAGCAGGGGGCGGCGAGCAGTACTTC. Translated, it gives CASSSNVKAGGGEQYF.

The rearrangement uses TRBV19 and TRBJ1-3, with 9 positions matching TRBD1. CDR1 is LNHDA and CDR2 is SQIVND in the germline V gene (reference sequence). The V segment lost 7 bases and the J segment 1 base; nucleotides outside the gene matches: 14. CDR3 size: 18 residues. The CDR3 spells CASNNRDREKKSGNTIYF. CDR3 sequence (DNA): TGTGCCAGTAACAATAGGGACAGGGAAAAGAAATCTGGAAACACCATATATTTT.

Comments on this clone: Other DNA variants within this sample encode the same CDR3. The chain employs TRBV9 and TRBJ2-1; 8 positions match TRBD2. Germline V gene data show CDR1 as SGDLS and CDR2 as YYNGEE. CDR3 size: 15 residues. Losses at the gene ends were 0 bases for V and 7 bases for J; bases not matched to a gene: 6. CDR3 nucleotides: TGTGCCAGCAGCGTAGCGGGGGGGCCTGGAAATGAGCAGTTCTTC. Translation gives CASSVAGGPGNEQFF. The full variable domain, in which reference TRBV9 and TRBJ2-1 provide the parts outside the CDR3, is DSGVTQTPKHLITATGQRVTLRCSPRSGDLSVYWYQQSLDQGLQFLIQYYNGEERAKGNILERFSAQQFPDLHSELNLSSLELGDSALYFCASSVAGGPGNEQFFGPGTRLTVL.

The J gene is TRBJ2-5, the V gene TRBV10-3; maybe TRBD1 (5 bases). V was shortened by 3 bases and J by 5 bases, with 16 bases between the two germline ends. From germline, CDR1 is ENHRY and CDR2 SYGVKD. This CDR3 spans 15 amino acids. In DNA, the CDR3 is TGTGCCATCAGTGATCAGGGCGGCTCCGGGGAGACCCAGTACTTC. This translates into CAISDQGGSGETQYF.